What follows are 2 T cell receptor beta chains derived from one specimen sequenced in a study of cytomegalovirus exposure and HLA in healthy donors. Generated by immunoSEQ multiplex PCR, the TCRdb table keeps only in-frame clones and is missing some. The sample has 160,000 or so clones, about nine tenths seen once. The material sequenced was PBMCs. These receptors originate from a man younger than 35 in good health and CMV-seropositive.

This chain links TRBV2 with TRBJ2-3; 10 bases are a match to TRBD2. CDR3 length equals 15 residues. J was trimmed by 4 bases and V by 2 bases; bases with no gene match: 3. Germline CDR1 and CDR2: SNHLY and FYNNEI. The CDR3 DNA is TGTGCCAGCAGTGAAACTAGCGGGGAACCAGATACGCAGTATTTT. Its protein product is CASSETSGEPDTQYF. Combining the CDR3 with reference TRBV2 and TRBJ2-3 gives the whole variable domain EPEVTQTPSHQVTQMGQEVILRCVPISNHLYFYWYRQILGQKVEFLVSFYNNEISEKSEIFDDQFSVERPDGSNFTLKIRSTKLEDSAMYFCASSETSGEPDTQYFGPGTRLTVL.

The gene calls are TRBV18 and TRBJ1-2, with D perhaps matching TRBD1 (6 bases). V lost 3 bases and J lost 4, with 12 bases in between. CDR1 is KGHSH and CDR2 is LQKENI in the germline V gene. The CDR3 is made up of 14 amino acids. The CDR3 loop is CASSPQTGSYGYTF. The CDR3 coding sequence is TGTGCCAGCTCACCTCAGACAGGTTCCTATGGCTACACCTTC.